This T cell receptor (beta chain) emerged from a study of blood T cell repertoires in COVID-19. Clones were sequenced by immunoSEQ multiplex PCR, and TCRdb holds only the in-frame ones, with some missing. The sample records about 100,000 clones, around nine tenths being singletons. In its sample, this clone was seen a few times. This CDR3 is 13 amino acids long. V was clipped by 0 bases and J by 4 bases, with 9 bases between them. The germline gives CDR1 GTSNPN, CDR2 SVGIG (reference sequence). The sample taken for sequencing was peripheral blood. The chain recombines TRBV30 with TRBJ1-1; D is ambiguous. This TCR derives from a human donor in a cohort sampled during active COVID-19. The CDR3 sequence is CAWSVLHVTEAFF. CDR3 bases: TGTGCCTGGAGTGTACTGCATGTCACTGAAGCTTTCTTT.